This T cell receptor beta chain is from a study of cytomegalovirus exposure and HLA in healthy donors. The CDR3 runs 14 residues. Germline assignment: CDR1 GTSNPN and CDR2 SVGIG (reference sequence). Trimming shortened V by 3 bases and J by 3 bases, and 15 bases separated the two germline ends. Vbeta (60) and Jbeta (13) primers were used in the PCR. Assay: immunoSEQ multiplex PCR; the TCRdb copy retains only in-frame clones and omits some. The listing contains 55,000 to 75,000 clones. This TCR was recovered from a woman in her 30s in good health and CMV-seronegative. Sequences were obtained from PBMCs. The chain combines TRBV30 with TRBJ2-7; weak D call: TRBD1 (6 bases). The CDR3 DNA is TGTGCCTGGAGGCAATGGACAGCTAGCTACGAGCAGTACTTC. It encodes CAWRQWTASYEQYF.